This is a list of T cell receptor beta chains from one sample in a study of chemoradiotherapy in HPV16-positive cancers. The protocol was immunoSEQ multiplex PCR, while the TCRdb copy is restricted to in-frame clones and leaves out a portion. The table shows some 34,000 clones, with approximately 90% occurring only once. The sample here was blood, taken from a patient who underwent chemoradiotherapy. The receptors here all came from a human donor with HPV-associated anogenital cancer. The CDR3 runs from the conserved cysteine through the conserved F or W. Fields, in order: CDR3 protein, CDR3 DNA, D gene, clone size, V gene, J gene. D genes are given only for firm matches. Only part of the rows carry a size: once, few, many, or a class if the clone is expanded.

CDR3aa: CASKRQAEMNTEAFF
CDR3nt: TGCGCCAGCAAAAGACAGGCAGAAATGAACACTGAAGCTTTCTTT
d_gene: .
abundance: .
v_gene: TRBV5-1
j_gene: TRBJ1-1

CDR3aa: CASSPPVSGDYGYTF
CDR3nt: TGTGCCAGCTCACCACCGGTCTCAGGGGACTATGGCTACACCTTC
d_gene: .
abundance: .
v_gene: TRBV18
j_gene: TRBJ1-2

CDR3aa: CASSPTGRTDTQYF
CDR3nt: TGTGCCAGCAGCCCGACAGGGCGGACAGATACGCAGTATTTT
d_gene: TRBD1
abundance: .
v_gene: TRBV7-9
j_gene: TRBJ2-3

CDR3aa: CASNHGGSTDTQYF
CDR3nt: TGTGCCAGCAACCACGGGGGAAGCACAGATACGCAGTATTTT
d_gene: .
abundance: few
v_gene: TRBV25-1
j_gene: TRBJ2-3

CDR3aa: CASSLAGAGVGEQYF
CDR3nt: TGTGCCAGCAGCTTGGCCGGAGCGGGGGTTGGCGAGCAGTACTTC
d_gene: TRBD2
abundance: .
v_gene: TRBV5-6
j_gene: TRBJ2-7

CDR3aa: CSATGNGYTF
CDR3nt: TGCAGCGCCACAGGGAATGGCTACACCTTC
d_gene: .
abundance: .
v_gene: TRBV29-1
j_gene: TRBJ1-2

CDR3aa: CASNEQYF
CDR3nt: TGTGCCAGTAACGAGCAGTACTTC
d_gene: .
abundance: .
v_gene: TRBV11-2
j_gene: TRBJ2-7

CDR3aa: CAWSATDRGRGYTF
CDR3nt: TGTGCCTGGAGTGCCACGGACAGGGGGCGAGGCTACACCTTC
d_gene: TRBD1
abundance: few
v_gene: TRBV30
j_gene: TRBJ1-2

CDR3aa: CASSPGREQYF
CDR3nt: TGTGCCAGCAGCCCCGGGCGCGAGCAGTACTTC
d_gene: .
abundance: .
v_gene: TRBV7-9
j_gene: TRBJ2-7

CDR3aa: CASSSSDRSNYGYTF
CDR3nt: TGTGCCAGCAGTTCCTCGGACAGATCAAACTATGGCTACACCTTC
d_gene: .
abundance: .
v_gene: TRBV6-6
j_gene: TRBJ1-2

CDR3aa: CASSTTDTQYF
CDR3nt: TGTGCCAGCAGCACCACAGATACGCAGTATTTT
d_gene: .
abundance: .
v_gene: TRBV11-2
j_gene: TRBJ2-3

CDR3aa: CASSTSYEQYF
CDR3nt: TGCGCCAGCAGTACCTCCTACGAGCAGTACTTC
d_gene: .
abundance: .
v_gene: TRBV5-1
j_gene: TRBJ2-7

CDR3aa: CASSRSQSSGNTIYF
CDR3nt: TGTGCCAGCAGCCGAAGTCAGAGCTCTGGAAACACCATATATTTT
d_gene: .
abundance: .
v_gene: TRBV7-9
j_gene: TRBJ1-3

CDR3aa: CASSESGGYNEQFF
CDR3nt: TGTGCCAGCAGTGAATCAGGGGGTTACAATGAGCAGTTCTTC
d_gene: TRBD1
abundance: .
v_gene: TRBV2
j_gene: TRBJ2-1

CDR3aa: CASSESWGAGGYTF
CDR3nt: TGTGCCAGCAGTGAATCTTGGGGGGCGGGAGGCTACACCTTC
d_gene: .
abundance: .
v_gene: TRBV25-1
j_gene: TRBJ1-2

CDR3aa: CASSFPGYLAETQYF
CDR3nt: TGTGCCAGCAGCTTCCCCGGGTATCTAGCCGAGACCCAGTACTTC
d_gene: .
abundance: .
v_gene: TRBV7-8
j_gene: TRBJ2-5

CDR3aa: CASSVGPLTEKGTEAFF
CDR3nt: TGTGCCAGCAGCGTAGGTCCCCTGACCGAGAAAGGCACTGAAGCTTTCTTT
d_gene: .
abundance: once
v_gene: TRBV9
j_gene: TRBJ1-1

CDR3aa: CASSSKTSGTSYNEQFF
CDR3nt: TGCGCCAGCAGTTCGAAGACTAGCGGAACATCCTACAATGAGCAGTTCTTC
d_gene: TRBD2
abundance: .
v_gene: TRBV5-1
j_gene: TRBJ2-1

CDR3aa: CASTETGNYGYTF
CDR3nt: TGTGCCAGTACCGAAACAGGCAACTATGGCTACACCTTC
d_gene: .
abundance: .
v_gene: TRBV19
j_gene: TRBJ1-2

CDR3aa: CASSPPRGQGNEQFF
CDR3nt: TGTGCCAGCAGCCCCCCCAGAGGGCAGGGCAATGAGCAGTTCTTC
d_gene: .
abundance: .
v_gene: TRBV7-9
j_gene: TRBJ2-1

CDR3aa: CASSPSGLAGVSYNEQFF
CDR3nt: TGTGCCAGCAGCCCCTCTGGGCTAGCGGGGGTCTCCTACAATGAGCAGTTCTTC
d_gene: TRBD2
abundance: .
v_gene: TRBV11-2
j_gene: TRBJ2-1

CDR3aa: CASSDEGLLYEQYF
CDR3nt: TGTGCCAGCAGTGACGAAGGACTACTCTACGAGCAGTACTTC
d_gene: .
abundance: .
v_gene: TRBV2
j_gene: TRBJ2-7

CDR3aa: CASSLETQYF
CDR3nt: TGTGCCAGCAGCTTAGAGACCCAGTACTTC
d_gene: .
abundance: once
v_gene: TRBV7-8
j_gene: TRBJ2-5

CDR3aa: CASSEFKGTSTDTQYF
CDR3nt: TGTGCCAGCAGTGAATTTAAGGGTACTAGCACAGATACGCAGTATTTT
d_gene: .
abundance: .
v_gene: TRBV2
j_gene: TRBJ2-3

CDR3aa: CASSEDRGPFNYGYTF
CDR3nt: TGTGCCAGCAGTGAAGACAGGGGACCTTTTAACTATGGCTACACCTTC
d_gene: TRBD1
abundance: .
v_gene: TRBV2
j_gene: TRBJ1-2

CDR3aa: CASSLSGGGGEQFF
CDR3nt: TGTGCTAGCAGCTTAAGCGGGGGCGGGGGTGAGCAGTTCTTC
d_gene: TRBD2
abundance: .
v_gene: TRBV7-7
j_gene: TRBJ2-1

CDR3aa: CASSFGTTNEQFF
CDR3nt: TGTGCCAGCAGCTTTGGGACGACCAATGAGCAGTTCTTC
d_gene: .
abundance: .
v_gene: TRBV5-6
j_gene: TRBJ2-1

CDR3aa: CASRGGDMTGELFF
CDR3nt: TGTGCCAGCCGGGGGGGAGATATGACCGGGGAGCTGTTTTTT
d_gene: TRBD2
abundance: .
v_gene: TRBV4-2
j_gene: TRBJ2-2